The rows below give T cell receptor beta chains drawn from one sample of a study of blood T cell repertoires in COVID-19. TCRdb's copy holds only in-frame clones and misses some; the assay was immunoSEQ multiplex PCR. The data contain around 260,000 clones, about 81% of them singletons. The sequenced material came from PBMCs or T cells enriched from blood (not recorded which). Receptors originate from a man aged 25-45 years with acute COVID-19. The CDR3 runs from the conserved cysteine through the conserved F or W. The order of the fields is D gene, clone size, V gene, J gene, CDR3 protein, CDR3 DNA. A D gene is named only where the DNA matches it firmly. Clone size is given for some rows only: seen once, a few or many times, or a class if the clone is expanded.

D: .; size: .; V: TRBV29-1; J: TRBJ2-3; CDR3: CSVPQGGDTQYF; DNA: TGCAGCGTGCCTCAGGGGGGCGATACGCAGTATTTT
D: .; size: once; V: TRBV6-1; J: TRBJ2-1; CDR3: CASSEGGGPGFF; DNA: TGTGCCAGCAGTGAAGGGGGGGGCCCAGGGTTCTTC
D: TRBD2; size: .; V: TRBV7-2; J: TRBJ2-5; CDR3: CASSPGGVGETQYF; DNA: TGTGCCAGCAGCCCCGGGGGGGTAGGAGAGACCCAGTACTTC
D: TRBD1; size: .; V: TRBV28; J: TRBJ1-1; CDR3: CASGDRGANTEAFF; DNA: TGTGCCAGCGGCGACAGGGGAGCGAACACTGAAGCTTTCTTT
D: TRBD2; size: .; V: TRBV10-1; J: TRBJ2-3; CDR3: CASRAGLAGGDTQYF; DNA: TGCGCCAGCAGGGCGGGACTAGCGGGGGGAGATACGCAGTATTTT
D: .; size: .; V: TRBV6-1; J: TRBJ2-3; CDR3: CASSEAGTHTDTQYF; DNA: TGTGCCAGCAGTGAAGCGGGGACTCACACAGATACGCAGTATTTT
D: .; size: .; V: TRBV6-5; J: TRBJ1-5; CDR3: CASSTVGHSNQPQHF; DNA: TGTGCCAGCAGTACGGTCGGTCATAGCAATCAGCCCCAGCATTTT
D: .; size: .; V: TRBV6-5; J: TRBJ1-1; CDR3: CASRPRQNTEAFF; DNA: TGTGCCAGCAGGCCGAGACAGAACACTGAAGCTTTCTTT
D: .; size: .; V: TRBV6-5; J: TRBJ1-2; CDR3: CASSYGNGYTF; DNA: TGTGCCAGCAGTTACGGCAATGGCTACACCTTC
D: .; size: .; V: TRBV6-5; J: TRBJ1-1; CDR3: CASNPSGGNTEAFF; DNA: TGTGCCAGCAACCCCTCCGGGGGGAACACTGAAGCTTTCTTT
D: TRBD1; size: .; V: TRBV2; J: TRBJ1-2; CDR3: CASSATGVNYGYTF; DNA: TGTGCCAGCAGCGCGACAGGGGTTAACTATGGCTACACCTTC
D: .; size: .; V: TRBV11-3; J: TRBJ2-5; CDR3: CASSRTGSGKTQYF; DNA: TGTGCCAGCAGCAGAACAGGGAGCGGAAAGACCCAGTACTTC
D: .; size: .; V: TRBV19; J: TRBJ1-6; CDR3: CASSLGQVVSPLHF; DNA: TGTGCCAGTAGTTTGGGCCAGGTGGTTTCACCCCTCCACTTT
D: TRBD1; size: .; V: TRBV6-5; J: TRBJ1-2; CDR3: CASSLRQGNYGYTF; DNA: TGTGCCAGCAGTTTACGACAGGGAAACTATGGCTACACCTTC
D: TRBD1; size: .; V: TRBV29-1; J: TRBJ2-2; CDR3: CSVEGATNTGELFF; DNA: TGCAGCGTCGAGGGGGCGACGAACACCGGGGAGCTGTTTTTT
D: .; size: .; V: TRBV28; J: TRBJ1-6; CDR3: CASSLGDSSYNSPLHF; DNA: TGTGCCAGCAGTTTAGGAGACAGCTCCTATAATTCACCCCTCCACTTT
D: .; size: .; V: TRBV24-1; J: TRBJ2-2; CDR3: CATSDARPDRDLRLGELFF; DNA: TGTGCCACCAGTGACGCACGCCCCGACCGGGACTTAAGGCTCGGGGAGCTGTTTTTT
D: .; size: once; V: TRBV6-5; J: TRBJ2-1; CDR3: CASSYEYKGNEQFF; DNA: TGTGCCAGCAGTTACGAGTATAAGGGGAATGAGCAGTTCTTC
D: .; size: .; V: TRBV28; J: TRBJ2-3; CDR3: CAGRGAADTQYF; DNA: TGTGCCGGGAGGGGGGCCGCAGATACGCAGTATTTT
D: .; size: .; V: TRBV7-3; J: TRBJ2-2; CDR3: CASSSYTGELFF; DNA: TGTGCCAGCAGCTCTTATACCGGGGAGCTGTTTTTT
D: TRBD1; size: .; V: TRBV18; J: TRBJ1-2; CDR3: CASSPDRESYGYTF; DNA: TGTGCCAGCTCACCCGACAGGGAGTCCTATGGCTACACCTTC
D: TRBD2; size: .; V: TRBV30; J: TRBJ2-3; CDR3: CAWSVEFVLAGDPSSTDTQYF; DNA: TGTGCCTGGAGTGTAGAATTTGTGCTAGCGGGAGATCCATCTAGCACAGATACGCAGTATTTT